This T cell receptor beta chain was recorded in a study of early T cells in non-severe SARS-CoV-2 infection. Study information: It was bulk RNA from unsorted whole blood that was sequenced, and the chains were unpaired.

The table lists this clonotype with a few counts. Its specificity is unknown. Study conclusions and caveats: Sequences matched to VDJdb favored anti-spike CD8 responses, while private and CD4 specificities were missed.

Individual cDNA molecules carried attached unique molecular identifiers. TCRdb reprocessed the 5' RACE reads via MiXCR and lists one record per CDR3 protein. The table has roughly 66,000 distinct CDR3 sequences, around 9% seen once. V lost 0 bases and J lost 4, with 7 bases in between. The germline gives CDR1 SGHRS, CDR2 YFSETQ. The CDR3 is made up of 13 amino acids. The receptor's source is an adult who was a healthcare worker with PCR-confirmed SARS-CoV-2 infection or an uninfected control (not recorded which). The rearrangement joins TRBV5-1 to TRBJ2-5, with D hard to call. The sequencing sample was made of whole blood. The CDR3 spells CASSLALGETQYF. CDR3 bases: TGCGCCAGCAGCTTGGCTTTGGGAGAGACCCAGTACTTC.